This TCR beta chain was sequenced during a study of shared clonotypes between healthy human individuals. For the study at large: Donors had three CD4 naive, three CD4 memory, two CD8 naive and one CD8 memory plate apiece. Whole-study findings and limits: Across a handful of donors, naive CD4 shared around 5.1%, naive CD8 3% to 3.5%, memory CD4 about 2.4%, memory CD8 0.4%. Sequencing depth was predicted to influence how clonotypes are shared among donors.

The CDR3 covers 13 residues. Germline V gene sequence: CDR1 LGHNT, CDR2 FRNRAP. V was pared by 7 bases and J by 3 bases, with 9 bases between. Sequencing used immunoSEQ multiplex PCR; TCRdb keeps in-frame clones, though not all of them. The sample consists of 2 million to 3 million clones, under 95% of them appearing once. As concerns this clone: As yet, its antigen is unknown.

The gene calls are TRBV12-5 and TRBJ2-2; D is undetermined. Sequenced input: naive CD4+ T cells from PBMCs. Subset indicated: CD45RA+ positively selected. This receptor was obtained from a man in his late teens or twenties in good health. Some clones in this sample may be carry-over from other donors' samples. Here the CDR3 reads CASASGDTGELFF. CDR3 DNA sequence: TGTGCTAGTGCCTCTGGCGACACCGGGGAGCTGTTTTTT. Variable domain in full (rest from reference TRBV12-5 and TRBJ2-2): DARVTQTPRHKVTEMGQEVTMRCQPILGHNTVFWYRQTMMQGLELLAYFRNRAPLDDSGMPKDRFSAEMPDATLATLKIQPSEPRDSAVYFCASASGDTGELFFGEGSRLTVL.